Below, 27 T cell receptor beta chains from the same sample are listed, as sequenced in a study of blood T cell repertoires in COVID-19 (TCRdb year 2020). The library was built by means of the immunoSEQ multiplex PCR assay. Entries here come from immuneACCESS through TCRdb and include only in-frame sequences with V and J called. Some clones fail to appear in such tables; in the studies checked, an unresolved V gene covers under half of the shortfall, and the cause of the remainder is unknown. Within this sample are around 150,000 clones, with roughly 86% of them counted one time only. About 3.7% of the sample belongs to the ten largest clones. Material: PBMCs or T cells enriched from blood (not recorded which). The receptors here all came from a woman between 45 and 65 years old with acute COVID-19.

This chain links TRBV20-1 with TRBJ1-2; TRBD1 might be the D (6 bases). Trimming shortened V by 6 bases and J by 8 bases, and 13 bases separated the two germline ends. The CDR3 contains 11 residues. Germline loops: CDR1 DFQATT, CDR2 SNEGSKA (reference sequence). The CDR3 region has the DNA TGCAGTGCGAAGGGACAAAACGGCTACACCTTC. It codes for CSAKGQNGYTF.

The V gene is TRBV6-5, the J gene TRBJ1-1; 9 nucleotides match TRBD1. Germline trimming cut 2 bases from V and 5 bases from J; bases unmatched to any gene: 3. The germline gives CDR1 MNHEY, CDR2 SVGAGI. This CDR3 has 14 amino acids. The CDR3 sequence: CASSYGTGRTEAFF. CDR3 DNA sequence: TGTGCCAGCAGTTACGGGACAGGGAGGACTGAAGCTTTCTTT.

This clone came up a few times. This sequence joins TRBV5-5 and TRBJ2-1, with 9 nucleotides matching TRBD2. Trimming at V came to 2 bases and at J to 0 bases, leaving 0 bases not matched to a gene. The CDR3 is 15 amino acids. Germline CDR1 and CDR2: SGHKS and YYEKEE (reference sequence). The CDR3: CASSFSGSSYNEQFF. CDR3 DNA sequence: TGTGCCAGCAGCTTTAGCGGGAGCTCCTACAATGAGCAGTTCTTC.

The V gene is TRBV9, the J gene TRBJ1-1; unclear D gene. V was shortened by 0 bases and J by 0 bases, with 12 bases between the two germline ends. Germline V gives CDR1 SGDLS, CDR2 YYNGEE. The CDR3 covers 16 residues. The CDR3 is CASSVDQSYLNTEAFF. The CDR3 DNA sequence: TGTGCCAGCAGCGTAGACCAATCCTACTTGAACACTGAAGCTTTCTTT.

This chain links TRBV6-5 with TRBJ1-1, with D perhaps TRBD1 (5 bases). CDR1 and CDR2 (germline): MNHEY, SVGAGI. Trimming removed 2 bases at V and 5 bases at J, with 15 bases between. The CDR3 is made up of 15 amino acids. The CDR3 DNA follows: TGTGCCAGCAGTTACGCTAATTGGGGGGGGACTGAAGCTTTCTTT. This sequence encodes CASSYANWGGTEAFF.

The V and J genes are TRBV11-2 and TRBJ2-5, with D tentatively TRBD2 (6 bases). This CDR3 has 13 residues. Trimming removed 4 bases at V and 2 bases at J, with 8 bases between. From germline, CDR1 is SGHAT and CDR2 FQNNGV. The CDR3 coding sequence is TGTGCCAGCAGCTCTGCGGGGCAAGAGACCCAGTACTTC. This encodes CASSSAGQETQYF.

Regarding this clone: The same CDR3 can be traced to other DNA sequences in this sample. The chain has TRBV5-1 and TRBJ2-5, with 12 bases that match TRBD2. V was pared by 4 bases and J by 4 bases, with 2 bases of the junction left unmatched. The V gene's germline CDR1 is SGHRS and CDR2 YFSETQ. The CDR3 covers 14 residues. The CDR3 DNA is TGCGCCAGCAGCGGGGGACTAGCGGGAGAGACCCAGTACTTC. It is translated as CASSGGLAGETQYF.

This chain uses TRBV9 with TRBJ2-1; D is perhaps TRBD2 (5 bases). This CDR3 comprises 14 residues. V lost 1 base and J 9 bases, leaving 14 bases between the germline ends. From germline, CDR1 is SGDLS and CDR2 YYNGEE. As DNA, the CDR3 is TGTGCCAGCAGCGTAAATGAGGGTTATGGTGAGCAGTTCTTC. It is translated as CASSVNEGYGEQFF.

The chain combines TRBV9 with TRBJ1-1; TRBD1 agrees at 7 bases. The CDR3 totals 14 residues. Germline CDR1 SGDLS, CDR2 YYNGEE. V dropped 4 bases and J dropped 1; count of bases not matched to a gene: 4. The chain's CDR3 is CASSPTGANTEAFF. CDR3 in DNA: TGTGCCAGCAGCCCAACAGGGGCGAACACTGAAGCTTTCTTT.

This clone was seen a handful of times. One end of the junction fails to match germline, which may point to a read error. The rearrangement joins TRBV6-5 to TRBJ1-1; TRBD1 aligns across 7 bases. Germline-derived CDR1 and CDR2 are MNHEY and SVGAGI. There are 13 residues in the CDR3. The CDR3 nucleotides read TGTGCCAGCAGTTATAGTAAGGGGGCCAAGTGTCACTTT. Protein: CASSYSKGAKCHF.

The chain couples TRBV10-3 to TRBJ1-2; D is uncertain. Between the trimmed V and J ends, which lost 4 bases and 5 bases, there was a span of 8 bases. The germline CDR1 and CDR2 sequences are ENHRY and SYGVKD. This CDR3 is built from 12 residues. CDR3 in DNA: TGTGCCATCAGTGTGAGAGAGTATGGCTACACCTTC. Protein sequence: CAISVREYGYTF.

The CDR3 is CAISEWEGGSNSPLHF. DNA for the CDR3: TGTGCCATCAGTGAGTGGGAAGGGGGATCGAATTCACCCCTCCACTTT. V gene TRBV10-3 combines with J gene TRBJ1-6, with D possibly being TRBD1 (6 bases). This CDR3 spans 16 amino acids. V lost 1 base to trimming and J lost 7 bases, with 14 bases between them. Germline V gene lookup returns CDR1 ENHRY and CDR2 SYGVKD.

The chain combines TRBV14 with TRBJ1-3; 7 nucleotides agree with TRBD1. Trimming removed 5 bases from V and 3 bases from J; junction bases left unmatched: 7. Germline values: CDR1 SGHDN, CDR2 FVKESK. The CDR3 sequence is 15 residues long. DNA for the CDR3: TGTGCCAGCAGCTACGGGACAGCGATTGGAAACACCATATATTTT. It codes for CASSYGTAIGNTIYF.

CDR3: CATRGPLRGSNYGYTF. The CDR3 coding sequence is TGTGCCACCAGGGGGCCCCTCAGGGGGTCTAACTATGGCTACACCTTC. The chain employs TRBV24-1 and TRBJ1-2; 7 nucleotides line up with TRBD1. There are 16 residues in the CDR3. Germline values: CDR1 KGHDR, CDR2 SFDVKD. Germline trimming cut 7 bases from V and 0 bases from J; bases unmatched to any gene: 10.

The V call is TRBV13, the J call TRBJ1-1, with D unclear. The germline gives CDR1 PRHDT, CDR2 FYEKMQ (reference sequence). V shed 3 bases and J shed 7 bases, with 9 bases lying between them. CDR3 length equals 12 residues. CDR3: CASSLGRREAFF. The CDR3 DNA is TGTGCCAGCAGCTTGGGCCGGCGTGAAGCTTTCTTT.

The rearrangement uses TRBV3-1 (or the pseudogene TRBV3-2) and TRBJ2-3; 8 bases match TRBD2. Losses at the gene ends were 1 base for V and 3 bases for J; bases not matched to a gene: 9. The length of the CDR3 is 17 residues. The germline V gene encodes CDR1 LGHDT and CDR2 YNNKEL (reference sequence). The CDR3 bases are TGTGCCAGCAGCCAAGTTAGCCGGGAGGGCCTAACAGATACGCAGTATTTT. Its translation: CASSQVSREGLTDTQYF.

With regard to this clone: The identical CDR3 is also encoded by other nucleotide sequences in the sample. The chain recombines TRBV29-1 with TRBJ1-2; 10 positions agree with TRBD1. Germline trimming cut 6 bases from V and 3 bases from J; bases unmatched to any gene: 4. Germline V lookup: CDR1 SQVTM, CDR2 ANQGSEA. CDR3 length: 13 amino acids. The CDR3: CSVRTGGDYGYTF. Here the CDR3 DNA reads TGCAGCGTCCGGACAGGGGGGGACTATGGCTACACCTTC.

Concerning this clone itself: The germline gene is not matched at one end of the junction; a read error may be the cause. V and J are TRBV19 and TRBJ1-5; 8 bases line up with TRBD1. In germline, CDR1 is LNHDA, CDR2 SQIVND (reference sequence). The CDR3 is made up of 15 amino acids. CDR3 DNA sequence: TGTGCCAATAGTATAATCGACAGGGGCGCTCAGCCCCAGCATTTT. The encoded protein is CANSIIDRGAQPQHF.

The genes are TRBV7-6 and TRBJ1-3, with 7 bases identical to TRBD1. From germline, CDR1 is SGHVS and CDR2 FNYEAQ. Germline trimming cut 3 bases from V and 0 bases from J; bases unmatched to any gene: 11. The CDR3 is made up of 18 amino acids. CDR3 sequence: CASSLKPDRPSSGNTIYF. CDR3 nucleotide sequence: TGTGCCAGCAGCTTGAAACCGGACAGGCCAAGCTCTGGAAACACCATATATTTT.

V and J are TRBV5-1 and TRBJ2-7, with D possibly matching TRBD2 (6 bases). Germline V lookup: CDR1 SGHRS, CDR2 YFSETQ. The CDR3 loop spans 15 amino acids. V gave up 1 base and J gave up 4 bases, with 15 bases separating them. In DNA form, the CDR3 reads TGCGCCAGCAGCTTGTGGGTCGGGAGCATGTACGAGCAGTACTTC. Translation: CASSLWVGSMYEQYF.

The gene calls are TRBV19 and TRBJ2-1; TRBD2 agrees at 7 bases. With 3 bases clipped from V and 5 bases from J, the junction kept 7 bases outside the gene matches. CDR1 is LNHDA, CDR2 SQIVND, per germline (reference sequence). CDR3 length equals 15 residues. CDR3 amino acids: CASSIVSGQNNEQFF. CDR3 bases: TGTGCCAGTAGTATCGTTAGCGGGCAAAACAATGAGCAGTTCTTC.

The V and J genes are TRBV9 and TRBJ1-5, with D tentatively TRBD1 (6 bases). Germline lookup yields CDR1 SGDLS and CDR2 YYNGEE. This CDR3 region has 16 residues. V dropped 0 bases and J dropped 6 bases, with 16 bases sitting between them. The DNA of the CDR3 is TGTGCCAGCAGCGTAGGGGCGGGGGCGACCGGTCAGCCCCAGCATTTT. This encodes CASSVGAGATGQPQHF. Full variable domain (rest looked up from reference TRBV9 and TRBJ1-5): DSGVTQTPKHLITATGQRVTLRCSPRSGDLSVYWYQQSLDQGLQFLIQYYNGEERAKGNILERFSAQQFPDLHSELNLSSLELGDSALYFCASSVGAGATGQPQHFGDGTRLSIL.

The DNA for the CDR3 is TGTGCCAGTAGTATTTCTGTTCTTCAAGAGACCCAGTACTTC. It specifies CASSISVLQETQYF. The rearrangement joins TRBV19 to TRBJ2-5; D uncertain. Germline V CDR1 and CDR2: LNHDA, SQIVND (reference sequence). Deletions cut 3 bases from V and 2 bases from J, with 10 bases between. The CDR3 sequence is 14 residues long.

This clone was counted a few times. The rearrangement joins TRBV18 to TRBJ2-1, with D possibly being TRBD1 (5 bases). The CDR3 sequence is 13 residues long. Per the germline V gene, CDR1 is KGHSH and CDR2 is LQKENI. V lost 0 bases to trimming and J lost 15 bases, with 15 bases between them. CDR3: CASSPPGWKRGFF. In nucleotides, the CDR3 is TGTGCCAGCTCACCACCCGGATGGAAAAGGGGGTTCTTC.

The rearrangement joins TRBV19 to TRBJ2-7; 7 nucleotides match TRBD2. The CDR3 spans 12 residues. Germline CDR1 LNHDA, CDR2 SQIVND (reference sequence). After removal of 8 bases from V and 5 bases from J, the junction contained 6 bases not matched to a gene. CDR3 in DNA: TGTGCCAGTGGCGCTAGCGGCCACGAGCAGTACTTC. Its translation is CASGASGHEQYF.

In DNA form, the CDR3 reads TGTGCCAGCAGCCCGGGTACGATACCCTACGAGCAGTACTTC. This translates into CASSPGTIPYEQYF. The chain links TRBV5-6 to TRBJ2-7; no clear D gene. Germline values: CDR1 SGHDT, CDR2 YYEEEE. This CDR3 comprises 14 residues. V was pared by 4 bases and J by 2 bases, with 13 bases between.

The chain uses TRBV7-3 and TRBJ2-2; tentatively, D is TRBD2 (6 bases). CDR1 SGHTA and CDR2 FQGTGA come from the germline V gene. V was pared by 5 bases and J by 6 bases, with 13 bases between. This CDR3 has 14 amino acids. CDR3 region: CASSLGTYSGELFF. As DNA, the CDR3 is TGTGCCAGCAGCCTCGGGACTTACTCCGGGGAGCTGTTTTTT.